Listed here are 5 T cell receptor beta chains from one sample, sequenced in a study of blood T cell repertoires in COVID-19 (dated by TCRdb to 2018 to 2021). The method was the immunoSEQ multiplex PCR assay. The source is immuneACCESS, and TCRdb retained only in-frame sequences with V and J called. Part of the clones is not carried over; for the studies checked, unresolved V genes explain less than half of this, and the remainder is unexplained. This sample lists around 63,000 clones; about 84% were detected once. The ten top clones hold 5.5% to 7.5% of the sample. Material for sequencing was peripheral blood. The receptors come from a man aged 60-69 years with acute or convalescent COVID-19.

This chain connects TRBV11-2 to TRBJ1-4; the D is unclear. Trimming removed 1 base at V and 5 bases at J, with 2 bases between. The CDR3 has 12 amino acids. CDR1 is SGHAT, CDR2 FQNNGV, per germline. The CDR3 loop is CASSLVNEKLFF. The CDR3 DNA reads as TGTGCCAGCAGCTTAGTAAATGAAAAACTGTTTTTT. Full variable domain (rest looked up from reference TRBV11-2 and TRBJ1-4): EAGVAQSPRYKIIEKRQSVAFWCNPISGHATLYWYQQILGQGPKLLIQFQNNGVVDDSQLPKDRFSAERLKGVDSTLKIQPAKLEDSAVYLCASSLVNEKLFFGSGTQLSVL.

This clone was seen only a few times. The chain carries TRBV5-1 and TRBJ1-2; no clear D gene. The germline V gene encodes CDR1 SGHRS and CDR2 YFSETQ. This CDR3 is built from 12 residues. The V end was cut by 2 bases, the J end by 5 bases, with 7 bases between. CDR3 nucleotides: TGCGCCAGCAGCTTACCGGGGTATGGCTACACCTTC. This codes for CASSLPGYGYTF.

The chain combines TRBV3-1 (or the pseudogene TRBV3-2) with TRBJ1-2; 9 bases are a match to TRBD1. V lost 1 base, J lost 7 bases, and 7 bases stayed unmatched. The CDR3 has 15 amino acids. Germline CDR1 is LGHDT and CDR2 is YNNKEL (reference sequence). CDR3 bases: TGTGCCAGCAGCCAAGTCGAGACAGGGGGAGGTGGCTACACCTTC. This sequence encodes CASSQVETGGGGYTF.

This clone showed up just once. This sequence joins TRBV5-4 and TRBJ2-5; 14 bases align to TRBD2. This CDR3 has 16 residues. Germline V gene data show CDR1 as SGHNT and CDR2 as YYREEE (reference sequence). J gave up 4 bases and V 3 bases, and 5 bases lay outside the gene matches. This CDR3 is CASSSRLAGGSETQYF. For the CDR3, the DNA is TGTGCCAGCAGCTCGCGACTAGCGGGGGGGTCAGAGACCCAGTACTTC. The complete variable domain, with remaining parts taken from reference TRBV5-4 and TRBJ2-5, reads ETGVTQSPTHLIKTRGQQVTLRCSSQSGHNTVSWYQQALGQGPQFIFQYYREEENGRGNFPPRFSGLQFPNYSSELNVNALELDDSALYLCASSSRLAGGSETQYFGPGTRLLVL.

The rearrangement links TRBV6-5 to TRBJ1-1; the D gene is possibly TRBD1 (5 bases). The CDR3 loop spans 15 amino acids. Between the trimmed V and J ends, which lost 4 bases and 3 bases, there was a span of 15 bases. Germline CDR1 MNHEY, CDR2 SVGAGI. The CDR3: CASSSGRGWDTEAFF. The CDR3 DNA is TGTGCCAGCAGTTCCGGTCGGGGGTGGGACACTGAAGCTTTCTTT.